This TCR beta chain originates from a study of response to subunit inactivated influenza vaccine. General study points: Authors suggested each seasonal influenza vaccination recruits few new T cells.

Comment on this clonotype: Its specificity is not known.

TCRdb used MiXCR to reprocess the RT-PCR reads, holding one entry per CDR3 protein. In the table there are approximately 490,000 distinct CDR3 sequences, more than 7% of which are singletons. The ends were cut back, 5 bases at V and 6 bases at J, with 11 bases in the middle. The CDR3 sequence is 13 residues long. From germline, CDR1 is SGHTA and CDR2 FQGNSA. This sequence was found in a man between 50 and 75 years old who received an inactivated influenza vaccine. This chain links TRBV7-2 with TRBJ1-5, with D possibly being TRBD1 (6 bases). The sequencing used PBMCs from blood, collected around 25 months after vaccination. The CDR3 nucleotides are TGTGCCAGCAGCCTACAGGGTCGTCAGCCCCAGCATTTT. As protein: CASSLQGRQPQHF. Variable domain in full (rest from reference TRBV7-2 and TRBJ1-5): GAGVSQSPSNKVTEKGKDVELRCDPISGHTALYWYRQSLGQGLEFLIYFQGNSAPDKSGLPSDRFSAERTGGSVSTLTIQRTQQEDSAVYLCASSLQGRQPQHFGDGTRLSIL.